These 15 T cell receptor beta chains were sequenced from one sample in a study of T cells in tuberculosis. The table came from immunoSEQ multiplex PCR; TCRdb's copy has only in-frame clones and leaves some out. The sample lists about 43,000 clones; approximately 94% were seen once. The sample comprised PBMCs. The receptors shown here come from a donor under 30 with latent tuberculosis or without tuberculosis infection. Some clones in this sample may be carry-over from other donors' samples.

The chain recombines TRBV9 with TRBJ2-2, with D hard to call. CDR3 size: 16 residues. From germline, CDR1 is SGDLS and CDR2 YYNGEE. Trimming left V 2 bases short and J 0 bases short, with 11 bases between. CDR3 region: CASSVLTGSNTGELFF. CDR3 sequence (DNA): TGTGCCAGCAGCGTTCTGACCGGGTCGAACACCGGGGAGCTGTTTTTT. The complete variable domain, with remaining parts taken from reference TRBV9 and TRBJ2-2, reads DSGVTQTPKHLITATGQRVTLRCSPRSGDLSVYWYQQSLDQGLQFLIQYYNGEERAKGNILERFSAQQFPDLHSELNLSSLELGDSALYFCASSVLTGSNTGELFFGEGSRLTVL.

V is TRBV6-5 and J is TRBJ2-5, with D perhaps matching TRBD2 (5 bases). The CDR3 contains 13 residues. With 2 bases removed from V and 7 bases from J, the gap between germline ends came to 11 bases. Germline CDR1 and CDR2: MNHEY and SVGAGI. CDR3 coding DNA: TGTGCCAGCAGTTACAATACGGCGGGGACCCAGTACTTC. Amino acids: CASSYNTAGTQYF.

The J gene is TRBJ2-5, the V gene TRBV5-6; 12 bases align to TRBD2. This CDR3 comprises 17 residues. Germline CDR1 SGHDT, CDR2 YYEEEE. J was trimmed by 5 bases and V by 1 base; bases with no gene match: 9. CDR3 sequence reads: CASSLPTSGGEWETQYF. The CDR3, as DNA: TGTGCCAGCAGCTTGCCGACTAGCGGGGGAGAATGGGAGACCCAGTACTTC.

V is TRBV5-6 and J is TRBJ1-1; 8 nucleotides agree with TRBD1. Trimming cost V 3 bases and J 1 base; bases outside gene matches: 5. CDR1 SGHDT and CDR2 YYEEEE come from the germline V gene. The CDR3 runs to 15 residues. The CDR3, as DNA: TGTGCCAGCAGCTCCTTGACAGGGGAGAACACTGAAGCTTTCTTT. Translation gives CASSSLTGENTEAFF.

The V call is TRBV30, the J call TRBJ1-1; perhaps TRBD1 as D (5 bases). The germline CDR1 and CDR2 sequences are GTSNPN and SVGIG (reference sequence). Trimming removed 2 bases from V and 1 base from J, with 8 bases in between. The CDR3 runs to 13 residues. CDR3 coding DNA: TGTGCCTGGAGTTCAGACAGGAACACTGAAGCTTTCTTT. Translation: CAWSSDRNTEAFF.

The J gene is TRBJ2-1, the V gene TRBV4-2; 10 bases agree with TRBD2. From germline, CDR1 is LGHNA and CDR2 YNFKEQ. This CDR3 has 17 residues. V was clipped by 0 bases and J by 4 bases; unmatched bases: 6. DNA of the CDR3: TGTGCCAGCAGCCAAGATATCGGGACTAGCGCATACAATGAGCAGTTCTTC. Protein product: CASSQDIGTSAYNEQFF.

The gene calls are TRBV10-1 and TRBJ2-2; D is undetermined. The V end lost 4 bases, the J end lost 0 bases, and 12 bases lay between the germline ends. Germline V gives CDR1 WNHNN, CDR2 SYGVQD (reference sequence). The CDR3 is 16 residues long. CDR3 in DNA: TGCGCCAGCAGTGCGGCCGCGGCCGCGAACACCGGGGAGCTGTTTTTT. Its protein is CASSAAAAANTGELFF.

J is TRBJ2-7 and V is TRBV20-1; TRBD1 agrees at 8 bases. CDR3 length equals 11 residues. With 6 bases clipped from V and 6 bases from J, the junction kept 4 bases outside the gene matches. Germline CDR1 DFQATT, CDR2 SNEGSKA (reference sequence). DNA for the CDR3: TGCAGTGCCTCGGACAGGGCCGAGCAGTACTTC. Translation: CSASDRAEQYF.

The CDR3 DNA sequence: TGCAGCGGGACTAGCTCCGATGAGCAGTTCTTC. This translates into CSGTSSDEQFF. The chain recombines TRBV29-1 with TRBJ2-1, with 8 bases that match TRBD2. The V gene end was trimmed by 7 bases and the J gene end by 8 bases; junction bases not matched to a gene: 4. This CDR3 is built from 11 residues. Germline CDR1 is SQVTM and CDR2 is ANQGSEA.

The chain joins TRBV4-3 to TRBJ2-2, with D tentatively TRBD2 (6 bases). The CDR3 extends over 16 amino acids. Germline-derived CDR1 and CDR2 are LGHNA and YSLEER. Trimming left V 2 bases short and J 5 bases short, with 15 bases between. The CDR3 DNA reads TGCGCCAGCAGCCAAAAATCGCGTGGGACTACCGGGGAGCTGTTTTTT. It yields the protein CASSQKSRGTTGELFF.

V usage is TRBV11-2 and J usage is TRBJ1-2; 7 bases line up with TRBD1. Germline-derived CDR1 and CDR2 are SGHAT and FQNNGV. V was clipped by 5 bases and J by 3 bases; unmatched bases: 12. CDR3 length equals 16 residues. The CDR3 bases are TGTGCCAGCAGCCCCATTACAGGGGATAGGCACTATGGCTACACCTTC. Protein sequence: CASSPITGDRHYGYTF. Full variable domain (outside the CDR3, taken from reference TRBV11-2 and TRBJ1-2): EAGVAQSPRYKIIEKRQSVAFWCNPISGHATLYWYQQILGQGPKLLIQFQNNGVVDDSQLPKDRFSAERLKGVDSTLKIQPAKLEDSAVYLCASSPITGDRHYGYTFGSGTRLTVV.

The V gene is TRBV30, the J gene TRBJ1-4; 9 positions match TRBD1. The germline V gene encodes CDR1 GTSNPN and CDR2 SVGIG (reference sequence). This CDR3 is 12 amino acids long. With V trimmed by 5 bases and J by 5 bases, 0 bases remained unmatched. The CDR3 is CAWGTGNEKLFF. The CDR3, as DNA: TGTGCCTGGGGGACAGGGAATGAAAAACTGTTTTTT.

The chain employs TRBV30 and TRBJ2-5; weak D call: TRBD1 (5 bases). The V and J ends lost 2 bases and 3 bases respectively, with 13 bases between them. Germline values: CDR1 GTSNPN, CDR2 SVGIG (reference sequence). The CDR3 is 14 amino acids. CDR3 nucleotide sequence: TGTGCCTGGAGTAGGGCAGGGCCCAAAGAGACCCAGTACTTC. Translating it yields CAWSRAGPKETQYF. Based on the CDR3 plus reference TRBV30 and TRBJ2-5, the full variable domain is SQTIHQWPATLVQPVGSPLSLECTVEGTSNPNLYWYRQAAGRGLQLLFYSVGIGQISSEVPQNLSASRPQDRQFILSSKKLLLSDSGFYLCAWSRAGPKETQYFGPGTRLLVL.

V and J are TRBV4-1 and TRBJ2-5; TRBD1 matches at 11 bases. The J segment lost 5 bases and the V segment lost 0 bases, leaving 17 bases of the junction unmatched. In germline, CDR1 is MGHRA, CDR2 YSYEKL. The length of the CDR3 is 20 residues. The CDR3 DNA is TGCGCCAGCAGCCAAGATCTTGGGGGACAGGGGGAGGGAATATGGGAGACCCAGTACTTC. Its protein is CASSQDLGGQGEGIWETQYF.

This chain links TRBV10-2 with TRBJ2-2, with D unclear. The V gene lost 3 bases and the J gene lost 4 bases, with 6 bases spanning the gap. Germline V CDR1 and CDR2: WSHSY, SAAADI. The CDR3 is 13 residues long. CDR3 amino acids: CASSDRSTGELFF. DNA of the CDR3: TGCGCCAGCAGTGACAGATCCACCGGGGAGCTGTTTTTT.